The 21 T cell receptor beta chains in this list originate from one sample, sequenced in a study of blood T cells in healthy people across ages. The second PCR ran roughly 6 to 11 cycles with a sample-barcoded 5' primer and J-beta primers. MiXCR, applied by TCRdb to the 5' RACE reads, yields one record per CDR3 protein. The top ten clones hold roughly 12% of a sample with over 500,000 distinct CDR3 sequences, about 50% of them seen once. Sample: blood. Source of these receptors: a woman of 80 years or more in good health.

J is TRBJ1-4 and V is TRBV20-1, with D unclear. Trimming cost V 0 bases and J 7 bases, with 12 bases left between them. The V gene's germline CDR1 is DFQATT and CDR2 SNEGSKA (reference sequence). The CDR3 is 14 amino acids. The CDR3 region has the DNA TGCAGTGCTAGAGATTGGGGATTCGGTGAAAAACTGTTTTTT. Protein sequence: CSARDWGFGEKLFF.

This clonotype was found many times. This chain uses TRBV24-1 with TRBJ2-1; 7 bases line up with TRBD1. The CDR3 sequence is 17 residues long. Germline lookup yields CDR1 KGHDR and CDR2 SFDVKD. J was trimmed by 10 bases and V by 0 bases; bases with no gene match: 14. The CDR3 loop reads CATSDLGTETDPREQFF. CDR3 nucleotide sequence: TGTGCCACCAGTGATTTGGGGACAGAGACCGACCCCAGGGAGCAGTTCTTC.

In the case of this clonotype: Possible read error: a much larger clone is one base away. The V call is TRBV20-1, the J call TRBJ2-5; 10 bases match TRBD2. The tail of the sequence fits TRBJ2-1 better, so the J call may be wrong. The CDR3 totals 14 residues. Germline V CDR1 and CDR2: DFQATT, SNEGSKA (reference sequence). The CDR3 nucleotides are TGCAGTGCTAGAGTAGCGGGGGGACAAGAGACCCAGTTCTTC. Amino acid sequence: CSARVAGGQETQFF.

V usage is TRBV28 and J usage is TRBJ2-5, with D possibly being TRBD2 (5 bases). The J call is in doubt because the DNA end fits TRBJ2-7 better. Germline values: CDR1 MDHEN, CDR2 SYDVKM. The CDR3 length is 14 residues. CDR3 loop: CASSSPGYSYEQYF. The CDR3 DNA reads as TGTGCCAGCAGCTCCCCGGGGTACAGCTACGAGCAGTACTTC.

This clonotype was counted at least ten times. This chain uses TRBV10-3 with TRBJ2-1, with TRBD2 matching 9 bases. This CDR3 is built from 17 residues. J was trimmed by 5 bases and V by 2 bases; bases with no gene match: 10. Germline values: CDR1 ENHRY, CDR2 SYGVKD. In DNA, the CDR3 is TGTGCCATCAGTGAGGGAGCTAGCGGGGCGATCAACAATGAGCAGTTCTTC. Protein sequence: CAISEGASGAINNEQFF.

The sample holds many counts of this clonotype. CDR3 residues: CASSFPTPGHGYYEQYF. The CDR3 DNA reads as TGTGCCAGCAGTTTCCCGACTCCGGGACACGGATACTACGAGCAGTACTTC. The chain recombines TRBV12-3 or TRBV12-4 with TRBJ2-7; possibly TRBD1 for D (6 bases). The ends were cut back, 3 bases at V and 3 bases at J, with 21 bases in the middle. The CDR3 consists of 17 residues.

Ten or more counts support this clonotype. The chain joins TRBV3-1 to TRBJ2-5; D is unresolved. Trimming took off 2 bases at V and 5 bases at J, with 6 bases between the two ends. CDR1 and CDR2 from the germline V gene are LGHDT and YNNKEL (reference sequence). The CDR3 is 12 residues long. CDR3 coding DNA: TGTGCCAGCAGCCAAACGGAGGAGACCCAGTACTTC. This codes for CASSQTEETQYF.

The gene calls are TRBV5-6 and TRBJ1-4; D is possibly TRBD1 (6 bases). V was shortened by 2 bases and J by 5 bases, with 13 bases between the two germline ends. The length of the CDR3 is 15 residues. Germline CDR1 reads SGHDT; CDR2 reads YYEEEE. CDR3 residues: CASSFNRVRNEKLFF. The CDR3 coding sequence is TGTGCCAGCAGCTTCAACAGGGTCAGAAATGAAAAACTGTTTTTT. The variable domain in full, completed from reference TRBV5-6 and TRBJ1-4, reads DAGVTQSPTHLIKTRGQQVTLRCSPKSGHDTVSWYQQALGQGPQFIFQYYEEEERQRGNFPDRFSGHQFPNYSSELNVNALLLGDSALYLCASSFNRVRNEKLFFGSGTQLSVL.

The sample holds many counts of this clonotype. J is TRBJ2-2 and V is TRBV5-1; the match to TRBD2 covers 9 bases. The CDR3 loop spans 15 amino acids. V was clipped by 6 bases and J by 7 bases; unmatched bases: 10. CDR1 SGHRS and CDR2 YFSETQ come from the germline V gene. CDR3 nucleotide sequence: TGCGCCAGCAAGTTGATAGCGGGAGCTCACGGGGAGCTGTTTTTT. This translates into CASKLIAGAHGELFF.

This chain joins TRBV7-3 and TRBJ2-7; D is uncertain. The germline gives CDR1 SGHTA, CDR2 FQGTGA. The V end was cut by 0 bases, the J end by 0 bases, with 6 bases between. The CDR3 is 14 amino acids. The CDR3 loop reads CASSLTQLSYEQYF. The CDR3 DNA follows: TGTGCCAGCAGCTTAACGCAGCTCTCCTACGAGCAGTACTTC.

In its sample, this clonotype was seen many times. The V and J genes are TRBV28 and TRBJ2-1; a possible D gene is TRBD2 (5 bases). Trimming pared 5 bases from V and 12 bases from J, leaving 26 bases between. Germline V gene lookup returns CDR1 MDHEN and CDR2 SYDVKM. This CDR3 region has 16 residues. The CDR3 loop reads CASSDIDTHSRVWQFF. The DNA for the CDR3 is TGTGCCAGCAGTGACATCGACACCCACTCGAGGGTATGGCAGTTCTTC. The variable domain in full, with the rest retrieved from reference TRBV28 and TRBJ2-1, is DVKVTQSSRYLVKRTGEKVFLECVQDMDHENMFWYRQDPGLGLRLIYFSYDVKMKEKGDIPEGYSVSREKKERFSLILESASTNQTSMYLCASSDIDTHSRVWQFFGPGTRLTVL.

This clonotype was detected many times. The chain joins TRBV4-2 to TRBJ2-3; TRBD2 aligns across 7 bases. CDR1 is LGHNA and CDR2 is YNFKEQ in the germline V gene. CDR3 length: 14 residues. J lost 6 bases, V lost 2 bases, and 5 bases had no gene match. CDR3 nucleotides: TGTGCCAGCAGCCAACAGCGGGGTAGGGATACGCAGTATTTT. It encodes CASSQQRGRDTQYF.

Comment on this clonotype: A much larger clone sits a single nucleotide away, making a read error possible. This chain uses TRBV30 with TRBJ2-1; the D is unclear. This CDR3 is built from 12 residues. V shed 0 bases and J shed 12 bases, with 12 bases lying between them. CDR1 is GTSNPN and CDR2 is SVGIG in the germline V gene (reference sequence). DNA of the CDR3: TGTGCCTGGAGTGTAAACCACGCGCGGCAGTTCTTC. Translation: CAWSVNHARQFF.

The chain has TRBV7-9 and TRBJ1-5, with 8 positions matching TRBD1. This CDR3 comprises 14 residues. Per germline, CDR1 SEHNR and CDR2 FQNEAQ (reference sequence). The V gene end was trimmed by 3 bases and the J gene end by 6 bases; junction bases not matched to a gene: 4. The CDR3, as DNA: TGTGCCAGCAGCTTGGGGGACAGGCTTCAGCCCCAGCATTTT. Protein product: CASSLGDRLQPQHF.

The V gene is TRBV12-5, the J gene TRBJ2-7; TRBD1 might be the D (6 bases). CDR1 and CDR2 from the germline V gene are LGHNT and FRNRAP. The V end was cut by 6 bases, the J end by 4 bases, with 10 bases between. This CDR3 is 12 amino acids long. As DNA, the CDR3 is TGTGCTAGTGGACCAGGGGTTTACGAGCAGTACTTC. This codes for CASGPGVYEQYF. Complete variable domain (other parts from reference TRBV12-5 and TRBJ2-7): DARVTQTPRHKVTEMGQEVTMRCQPILGHNTVFWYRQTMMQGLELLAYFRNRAPLDDSGMPKDRFSAEMPDATLATLKIQPSEPRDSAVYFCASGPGVYEQYFGPGTRLTVT.

This chain connects TRBV6-6 to TRBJ1-5, with unresolved D. The germline V gene has CDR1 MNHNY and CDR2 SVGAGI (reference sequence). CDR3 length: 15 amino acids. The V end was cut by 6 bases, the J end by 0 bases, with 12 bases between. CDR3 nucleotide sequence: TGTGCCAGCAGCTTGACGCCCGATAGCAATCAGCCCCAGCATTTT. Its protein product is CASSLTPDSNQPQHF.

The rearrangement links TRBV2 to TRBJ1-4; possible D gene TRBD1, 6 bases. The germline gives CDR1 SNHLY, CDR2 FYNNEI. Trimming stripped 5 bases from V and 7 bases from J, with 17 bases between. The CDR3 runs to 15 residues. The CDR3 protein is CASSQSEGGSEKLFF. The CDR3 bases are TGTGCCAGCAGTCAATCGGAAGGGGGAAGTGAAAAACTGTTTTTT.

Turning to this clonotype: A read error may be the cause here, since a much bigger clone is one base away. The J gene is TRBJ2-5, the V gene TRBV3-1; 9 bases are shared with TRBD1. The DNA matches TRBJ2-1 better at its end, which makes the J call doubtful. The CDR3 sequence is 16 residues long. From germline, CDR1 is LGHDT and CDR2 YNNKEL (reference sequence). The CDR3 bases are TGTGCCAGCAGCCAAGTGGACAGGGGCTTCCAAGAGACCCAGTTCTTC. Its translation: CASSQVDRGFQETQFF.

The V gene is TRBV7-2, the J gene TRBJ2-7; the D is unclear. Germline CDR1 reads SGHTA; CDR2 reads FQGNSA. V lost 0 bases to trimming and J lost 3 bases, with 9 bases between them. The CDR3 covers 14 residues. CDR3: CASSLAGPHYEQYF. The CDR3 DNA sequence: TGTGCCAGCAGCTTAGCAGGGCCTCACTACGAGCAGTACTTC.

The chain recombines TRBV6-5 with TRBJ2-1, with 7 positions matching TRBD2. The CDR3 contains 15 residues. V shed 2 bases and J 7 bases; nucleotides not matched to a gene: 8. Looked up from germline, CDR1 is MNHEY and CDR2 is SVGAGI. CDR3 in amino acids: CASSYEVRGLNEQFF. The CDR3, as DNA: TGTGCCAGCAGTTACGAGGTGCGGGGGTTAAATGAGCAGTTCTTC.

This clonotype appeared a few times. V usage is TRBV18 and J usage is TRBJ1-5, with TRBD1 matching over 7 bases. The germline V gene encodes CDR1 KGHSH and CDR2 LQKENI. This CDR3 has 14 amino acids. V was clipped by 4 bases and J by 3 bases; unmatched bases: 3. The CDR3 here is CASSRDRTNQPQHF. DNA for the CDR3: TGTGCCAGCTCACGGGACAGAACCAATCAGCCCCAGCATTTT.